This is a list of T cell receptor beta chains from one sample in a study of blood T cell repertoires in COVID-19. The method was immunoSEQ multiplex PCR; TCRdb's version includes in-frame clones alone and lacks a portion of them. The sample carries 200,000 to 250,000 clones, roughly 87% recorded once. The sequenced sample consisted of PBMCs or T cells enriched from blood (not recorded which). These receptors came from a man aged 18 to 35 with acute COVID-19. Both conserved end residues are trimmed from each CDR3. Fields, in order: J gene, V gene, CDR3 protein.

TRBJ1-5 | TRBV5-6 | ASSLNGQGLFNQPQH
TRBJ2-2 | TRBV3-1/TRBV3-2 | ASSQGFVLAVRAGGELF
TRBJ2-1 | TRBV12-3/TRBV12-4 | ASSLSAEQF
TRBJ2-7 | TRBV7-8 | ASSHDSGEQY
TRBJ2-3 | TRBV7-2 | ASSLVGTSGSTDTQY
TRBJ1-3 | TRBV27 | ASSSTLPGQDSLSGNTIY
TRBJ2-1 | TRBV28 | ASSSTGTSGIRNEQF
TRBJ2-1 | TRBV19 | ASRASGRLNEQF
TRBJ1-6 | TRBV5-1 | ASSLALRSPLH
TRBJ1-5 | TRBV19 | ASRNTGQREPQH
TRBJ2-7 | TRBV4-2 | ASSQEETSVTYEQY
TRBJ2-7 | TRBV16 | ASSQGAHYEQY
TRBJ1-1 | TRBV19 | ASSMQEGLAF
TRBJ1-5 | TRBV30 | AWMTGFNQPQH
TRBJ1-2 | TRBV14 | ASSQSRAGYGYT
TRBJ2-7 | TRBV5-1 | ASSLSPSYEQY
TRBJ2-3 | TRBV7-9 | ASSFLGRAGDTQY
TRBJ1-1 | TRBV4-1 | ASSQGHARGTEAF
TRBJ2-7 | TRBV28 | ASSLGEASVGYEQY
TRBJ2-7 | TRBV4-2 | ASSQDTGERAYEQY
TRBJ2-1 | TRBV2 | ASSTQTSGGTSYNEQF
TRBJ2-1 | TRBV28 | ASSLPGLAGVPEQF
TRBJ1-1 | TRBV9 | ASSPYGLSNTEAF
TRBJ2-7 | TRBV7-2 | ASSLGLASAYEQY
TRBJ2-3 | TRBV21-1 | APSPRTDTQY
TRBJ2-1 | TRBV27 | ASSLSAGGYNEQF
TRBJ1-5 | TRBV28 | ASSPTGGGQPQH
TRBJ1-5 | TRBV30 | AWSAEGAQPQH
TRBJ2-7 | TRBV14 | ASSQKGGPYEQY
TRBJ2-5 | TRBV7-9 | ASSLARTGEQETQY
TRBJ2-1 | TRBV9 | ASSVGQGSYNEQF
TRBJ2-7 | TRBV28 | ASSPIHPGQGLYEQY
TRBJ2-1 | TRBV24-1 | ATSDETGLAESYNEQF
TRBJ2-1 | TRBV11-3 | ASSLAVGLAQGQF
TRBJ2-7 | TRBV28 | ASSVTGGPYEQY
TRBJ2-3 | TRBV4-3 | ASSHRLAGITDTQY
TRBJ2-3 | TRBV13 | ASTSREEYTQY
TRBJ1-1 | TRBV10-2 | ATTPGLNTEAF
TRBJ2-2 | TRBV18 | ASSPPGGRGGGELF
TRBJ1-6 | TRBV5-1 | ASSLAGKFYNSPLH
TRBJ1-1 | TRBV29-1 | SVVPVMNTEAF
TRBJ2-1 | TRBV4-1 | ASSQVRTTYNEQF
TRBJ1-2 | TRBV6-7 | ASSYSGDVPPGYT